This T cell receptor beta chain was sequenced in a study of metastatic and nonmetastatic thyroid tumors. Study-wide background: The authors compared repertoires across blood and tumor or nodule tissue from malignant and benign thyroid patients.

Patients underwent thyroid surgery, and none had received any treatment before it. TCRdb reprocessed the PCR reads via MiXCR. The profile covers roughly 5,500 clones, with 37% appearing a single time and about 16% taken by the ten largest. CDR3 length: 13 residues. Germline V lookup: CDR1 MNHEY, CDR2 SVGEGT. The V gene lost 8 bases and the J gene lost 0 bases, with 8 bases spanning the gap. This clone has a handful of counts. This TCR came from a male donor with papillary thyroid cancer or a benign thyroid nodule (not recorded which). Some clones in this sample may be carry-over from other donors' samples. The chain combines TRBV6-2 or TRBV6-3 with TRBJ1-5, with D unresolved. What was sequenced was tumor tissue. The DNA for the CDR3 is TGTGCCAGCTCGGTGTATAGCAATCAGCCCCAGCATTTT. It is translated as CASSVYSNQPQHF.